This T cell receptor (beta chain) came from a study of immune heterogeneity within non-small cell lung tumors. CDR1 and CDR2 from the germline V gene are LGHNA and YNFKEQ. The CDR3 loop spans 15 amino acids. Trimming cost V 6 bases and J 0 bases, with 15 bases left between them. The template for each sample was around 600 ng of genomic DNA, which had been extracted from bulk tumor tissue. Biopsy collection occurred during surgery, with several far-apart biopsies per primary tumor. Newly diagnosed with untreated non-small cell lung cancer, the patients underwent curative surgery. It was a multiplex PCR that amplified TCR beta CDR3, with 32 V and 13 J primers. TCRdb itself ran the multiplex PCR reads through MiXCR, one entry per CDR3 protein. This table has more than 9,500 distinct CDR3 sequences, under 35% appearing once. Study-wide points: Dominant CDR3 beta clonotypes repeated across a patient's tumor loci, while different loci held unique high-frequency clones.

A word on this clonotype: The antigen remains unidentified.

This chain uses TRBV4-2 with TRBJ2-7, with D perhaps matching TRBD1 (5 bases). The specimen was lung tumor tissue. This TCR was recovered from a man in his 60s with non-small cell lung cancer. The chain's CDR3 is CASRPQGPSSYEQYF. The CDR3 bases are TGTGCCAGCAGGCCCCAGGGTCCCTCCTCCTACGAGCAGTACTTC.